This T cell receptor beta chain was retrieved from a study of CD8 T cells in Susac syndrome. General study points: Only a relatively small number of individuals were included in the TCR sequencing and HLA analysis.

The study used treatment-naive patients who had stable or active relapsing-remitting disease as multiple sclerosis controls. TEMRA cells were FACS-enriched, and CD8+ and CD4+ T cells were isolated negatively. A word on this clonotype: The antigen remains unidentified.

With random hexamers, roughly 0.45 to 1 ug RNA was reverse transcribed. The TCR beta CDR3 was amplified by immunoSEQ multiplex PCR across 54 Vbeta, 13 Jbeta. MiXCR, run by TCRdb on the immunoSEQ multiplex PCR reads, gives a single entry per CDR3 protein. The sample includes around 130,000 distinct CDR3 sequences, about 95% seen only once; the top ten take approximately 0.11%. This TCR came from a human donor with multiple sclerosis. The source material was CD4+ T cells from PBMCs.

The CDR3 DNA follows: TGTGCCAGCAGTTTACTCCGTGAGCAGTACTTC. Amino acids: CASSLLREQYF. The chain joins TRBV12-3 or TRBV12-4 to TRBJ2-7; D is undetermined. The V and J ends lost 2 bases and 7 bases respectively, with 6 bases between them. This CDR3 spans 11 amino acids.